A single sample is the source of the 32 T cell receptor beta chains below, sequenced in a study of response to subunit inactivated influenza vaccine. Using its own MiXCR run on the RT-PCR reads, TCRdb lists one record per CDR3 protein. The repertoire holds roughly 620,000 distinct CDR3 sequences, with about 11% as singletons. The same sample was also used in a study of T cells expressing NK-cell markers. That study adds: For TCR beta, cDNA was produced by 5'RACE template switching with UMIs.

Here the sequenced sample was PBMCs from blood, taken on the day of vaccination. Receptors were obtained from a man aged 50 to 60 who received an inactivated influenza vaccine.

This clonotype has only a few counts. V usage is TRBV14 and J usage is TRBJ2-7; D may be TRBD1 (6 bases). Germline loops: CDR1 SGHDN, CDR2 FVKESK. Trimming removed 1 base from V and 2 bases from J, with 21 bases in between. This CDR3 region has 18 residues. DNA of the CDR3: TGTGCCAGCAGCCAAGTACGTTCGAGCGCGCGACAGGCCTACGAGCAGTACTTC. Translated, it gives CASSQVRSSARQAYEQYF.

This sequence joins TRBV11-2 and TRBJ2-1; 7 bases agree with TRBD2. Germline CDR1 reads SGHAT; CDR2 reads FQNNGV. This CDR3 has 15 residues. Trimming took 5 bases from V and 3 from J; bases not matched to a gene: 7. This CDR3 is CASSKGAGSYNEQFF. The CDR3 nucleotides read TGTGCCAGCAGCAAGGGAGCGGGGAGCTACAATGAGCAGTTCTTC.

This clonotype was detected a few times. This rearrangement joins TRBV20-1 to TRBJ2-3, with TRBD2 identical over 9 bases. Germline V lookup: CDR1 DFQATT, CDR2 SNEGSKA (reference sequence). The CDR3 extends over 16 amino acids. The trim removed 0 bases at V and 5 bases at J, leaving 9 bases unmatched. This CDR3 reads CSARDWGGRAGDTQYF. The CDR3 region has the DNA TGCAGTGCTAGAGACTGGGGCGGGAGGGCTGGAGATACGCAGTATTTT.

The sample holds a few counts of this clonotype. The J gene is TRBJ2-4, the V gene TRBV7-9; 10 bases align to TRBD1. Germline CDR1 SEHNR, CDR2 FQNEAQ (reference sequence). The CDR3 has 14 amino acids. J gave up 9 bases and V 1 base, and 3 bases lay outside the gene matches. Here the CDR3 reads CASSLGGTGAIQYF. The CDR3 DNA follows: TGTGCCAGCAGCTTAGGGGGGACAGGGGCCATTCAGTACTTC.

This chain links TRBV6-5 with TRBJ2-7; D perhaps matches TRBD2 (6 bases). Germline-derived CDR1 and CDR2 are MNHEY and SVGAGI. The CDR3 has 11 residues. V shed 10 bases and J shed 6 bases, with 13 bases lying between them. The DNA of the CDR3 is TGTGCCACTTCGATGGGGGGCGAGCAGTACTTC. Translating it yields CATSMGGEQYF.

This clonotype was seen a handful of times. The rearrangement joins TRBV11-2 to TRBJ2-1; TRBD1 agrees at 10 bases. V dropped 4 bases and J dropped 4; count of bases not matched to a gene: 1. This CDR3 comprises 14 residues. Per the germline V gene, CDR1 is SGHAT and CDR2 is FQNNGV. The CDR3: CASSWTGGYNEQFF. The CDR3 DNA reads TGTGCCAGCAGCTGGACAGGGGGTTACAATGAGCAGTTCTTC.

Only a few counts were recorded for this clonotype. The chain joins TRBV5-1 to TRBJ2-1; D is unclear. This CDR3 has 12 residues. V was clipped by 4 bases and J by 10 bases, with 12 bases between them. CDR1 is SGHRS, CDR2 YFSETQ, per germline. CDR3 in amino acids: CASSPGATEQFF. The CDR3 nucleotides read TGCGCCAGCAGCCCCGGAGCGACCGAGCAGTTCTTC.

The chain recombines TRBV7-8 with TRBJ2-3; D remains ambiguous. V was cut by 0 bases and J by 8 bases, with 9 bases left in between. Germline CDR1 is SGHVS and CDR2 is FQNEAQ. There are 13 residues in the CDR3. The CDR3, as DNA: TGTGCCAGCAGCTTAGCAGTGTACGGTACGCAGTATTTT. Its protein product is CASSLAVYGTQYF.

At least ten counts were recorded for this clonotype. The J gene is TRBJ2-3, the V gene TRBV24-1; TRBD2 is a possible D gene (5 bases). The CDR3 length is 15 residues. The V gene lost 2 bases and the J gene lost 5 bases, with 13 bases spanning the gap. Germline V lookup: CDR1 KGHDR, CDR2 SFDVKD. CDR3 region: CATSDYGVAGDTQYF. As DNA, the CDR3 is TGTGCCACCAGTGATTACGGGGTCGCGGGAGATACGCAGTATTTT.

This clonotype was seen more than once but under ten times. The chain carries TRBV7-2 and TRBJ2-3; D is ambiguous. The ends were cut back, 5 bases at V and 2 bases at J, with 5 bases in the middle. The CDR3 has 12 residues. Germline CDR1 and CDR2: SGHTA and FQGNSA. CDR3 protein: CASSDNTDTQYF. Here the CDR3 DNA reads TGTGCCAGCAGCGATAACACAGATACGCAGTATTTT. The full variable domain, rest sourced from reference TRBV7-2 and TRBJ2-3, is GAGVSQSPSNKVTEKGKDVELRCDPISGHTALYWYRQSLGQGLEFLIYFQGNSAPDKSGLPSDRFSAERTGGSVSTLTIQRTQQEDSAVYLCASSDNTDTQYFGPGTRLTVL.

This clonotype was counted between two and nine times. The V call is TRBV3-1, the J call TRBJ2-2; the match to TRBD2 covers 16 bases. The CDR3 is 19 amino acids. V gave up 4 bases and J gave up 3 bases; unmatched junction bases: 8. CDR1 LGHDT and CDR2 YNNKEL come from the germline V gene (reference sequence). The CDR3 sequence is CASSPTGTSGRAYTGELFF. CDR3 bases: TGTGCCAGCAGCCCTACCGGGACTAGCGGGAGGGCCTACACCGGGGAGCTGTTTTTT.

In DNA, the CDR3 is TGCAGTGCCCGGAGTGGGCCCCAGAGCTCCTACAATGAGCAGTTCTTC. Its protein product is CSARSGPQSSYNEQFF. The chain combines TRBV20-1 with TRBJ2-1; D is unresolved. V gave up 6 bases and J gave up 0 bases, with 18 bases separating them. The CDR3 loop spans 16 amino acids. CDR1 is DFQATT and CDR2 is SNEGSKA in the germline V gene (reference sequence).

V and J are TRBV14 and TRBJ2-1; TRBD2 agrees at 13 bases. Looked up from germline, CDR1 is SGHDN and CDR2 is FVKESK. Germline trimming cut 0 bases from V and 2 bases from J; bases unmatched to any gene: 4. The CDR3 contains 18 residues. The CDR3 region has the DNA TGTGCCAGCAGCCAAGATCGGACTAGCGGGGGTACCTACAATGAGCAGTTCTTC. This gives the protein CASSQDRTSGGTYNEQFF.

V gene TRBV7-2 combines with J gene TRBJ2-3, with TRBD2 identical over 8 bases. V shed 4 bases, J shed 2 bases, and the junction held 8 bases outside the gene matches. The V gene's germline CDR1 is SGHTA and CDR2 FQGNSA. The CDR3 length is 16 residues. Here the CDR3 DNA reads TGTGCCAGCAGCTGGGGAATTAGCGGGAACACAGATACGCAGTATTTT. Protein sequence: CASSWGISGNTDTQYF.

The DNA for the CDR3 is TGTGCCAGCAGCCCGATGTTCCTGGGTACAGATACGCAGTATTTT. Its translation: CASSPMFLGTDTQYF. V and J are TRBV4-2 and TRBJ2-3, with D uncertain. Per germline, CDR1 LGHNA and CDR2 YNFKEQ. The CDR3 has 15 amino acids. With 4 bases removed from V and 3 bases from J, the gap between germline ends came to 14 bases.

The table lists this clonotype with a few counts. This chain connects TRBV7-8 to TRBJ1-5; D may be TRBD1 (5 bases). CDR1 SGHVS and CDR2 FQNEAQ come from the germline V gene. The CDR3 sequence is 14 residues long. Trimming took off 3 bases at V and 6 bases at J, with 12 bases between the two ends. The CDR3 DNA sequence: TGTGCCAGCAGCTTGGGCAGGGTGGGTCAGCCCCAGCATTTT. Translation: CASSLGRVGQPQHF.

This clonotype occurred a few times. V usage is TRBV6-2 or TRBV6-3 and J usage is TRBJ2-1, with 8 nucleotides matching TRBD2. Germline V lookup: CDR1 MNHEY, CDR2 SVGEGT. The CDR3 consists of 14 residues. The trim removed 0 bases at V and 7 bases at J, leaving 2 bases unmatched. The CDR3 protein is CASSYSREGNEQFF. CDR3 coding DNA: TGTGCCAGCAGTTACTCCCGGGAGGGGAATGAGCAGTTCTTC.

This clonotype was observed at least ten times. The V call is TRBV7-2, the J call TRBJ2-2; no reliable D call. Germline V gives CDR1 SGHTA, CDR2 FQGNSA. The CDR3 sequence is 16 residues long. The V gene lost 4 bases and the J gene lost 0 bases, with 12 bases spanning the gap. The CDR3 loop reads CASSSPTGANTGELFF. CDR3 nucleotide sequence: TGTGCCAGCAGCTCCCCGACTGGCGCGAACACCGGGGAGCTGTTTTTT.

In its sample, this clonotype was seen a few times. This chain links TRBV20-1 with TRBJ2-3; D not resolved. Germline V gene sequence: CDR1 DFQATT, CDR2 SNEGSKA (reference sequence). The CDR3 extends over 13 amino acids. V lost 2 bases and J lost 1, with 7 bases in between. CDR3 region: CSARNTRTDTQYF. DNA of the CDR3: TGCAGTGCTAGAAATACCCGCACAGATACGCAGTATTTT.

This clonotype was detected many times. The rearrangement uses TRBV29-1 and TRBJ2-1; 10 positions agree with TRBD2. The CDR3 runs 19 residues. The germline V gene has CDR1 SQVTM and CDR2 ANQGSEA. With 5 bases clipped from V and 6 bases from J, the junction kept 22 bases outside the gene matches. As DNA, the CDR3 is TGCAGCGTTATCCAGGGTGCGATAGCGGGAGGACCCCTGGGCAATGAGCAGTTCTTC. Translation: CSVIQGAIAGGPLGNEQFF.

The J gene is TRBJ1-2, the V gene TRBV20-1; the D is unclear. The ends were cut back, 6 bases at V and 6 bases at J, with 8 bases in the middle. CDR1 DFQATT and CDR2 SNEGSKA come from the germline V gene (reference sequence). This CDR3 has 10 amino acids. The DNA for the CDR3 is TGCAGTGCCCTATTAGATGGCTACACCTTC. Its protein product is CSALLDGYTF.

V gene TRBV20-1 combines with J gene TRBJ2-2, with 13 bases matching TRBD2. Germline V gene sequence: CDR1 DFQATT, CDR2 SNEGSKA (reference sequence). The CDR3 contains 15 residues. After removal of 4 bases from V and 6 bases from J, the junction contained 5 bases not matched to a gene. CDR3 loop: CSAIGLAGVPGELFF. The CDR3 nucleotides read TGCAGTGCTATCGGACTAGCGGGAGTACCCGGGGAGCTGTTTTTT.

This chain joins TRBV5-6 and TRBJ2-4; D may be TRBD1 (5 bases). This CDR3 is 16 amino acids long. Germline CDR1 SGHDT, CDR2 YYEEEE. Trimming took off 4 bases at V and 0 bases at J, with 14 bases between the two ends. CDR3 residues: CASSGMTDLAKNIQYF. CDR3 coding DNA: TGTGCCAGCAGCGGGATGACAGACTTAGCCAAAAACATTCAGTACTTC. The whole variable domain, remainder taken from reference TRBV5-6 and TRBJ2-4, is DAGVTQSPTHLIKTRGQQVTLRCSPKSGHDTVSWYQQALGQGPQFIFQYYEEEERQRGNFPDRFSGHQFPNYSSELNVNALLLGDSALYLCASSGMTDLAKNIQYFGAGTRLSVL.

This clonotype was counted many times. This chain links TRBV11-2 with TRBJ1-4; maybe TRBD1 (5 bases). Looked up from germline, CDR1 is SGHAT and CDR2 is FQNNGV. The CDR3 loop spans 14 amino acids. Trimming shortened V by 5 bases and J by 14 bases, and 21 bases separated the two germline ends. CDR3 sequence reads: CASSPKRQGNGLFF. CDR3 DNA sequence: TGTGCCAGCAGCCCAAAAAGGCAGGGCAATGGGCTGTTTTTT.

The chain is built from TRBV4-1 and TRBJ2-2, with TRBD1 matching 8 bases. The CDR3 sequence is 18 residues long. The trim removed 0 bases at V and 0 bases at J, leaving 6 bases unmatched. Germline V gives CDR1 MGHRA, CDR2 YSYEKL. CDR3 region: CASSQEGPGGANTGELFF. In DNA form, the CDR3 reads TGCGCCAGCAGCCAAGAGGGACCAGGGGGCGCGAACACCGGGGAGCTGTTTTTT.

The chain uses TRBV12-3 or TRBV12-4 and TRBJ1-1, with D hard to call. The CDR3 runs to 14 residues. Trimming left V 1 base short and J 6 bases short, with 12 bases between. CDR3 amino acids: CASSLGWGSAEAFF. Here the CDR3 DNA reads TGTGCCAGCAGTTTAGGCTGGGGTTCTGCTGAAGCTTTCTTT.

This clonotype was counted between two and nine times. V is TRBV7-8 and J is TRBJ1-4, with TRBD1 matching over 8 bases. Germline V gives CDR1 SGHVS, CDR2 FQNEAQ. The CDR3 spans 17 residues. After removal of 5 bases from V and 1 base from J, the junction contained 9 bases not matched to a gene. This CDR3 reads CASSRTGLVRTNEKLFF. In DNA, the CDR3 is TGTGCCAGCAGCCGGACAGGGTTGGTTAGAACTAATGAAAAACTGTTTTTT. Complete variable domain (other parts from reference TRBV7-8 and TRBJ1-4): GAGVSQSPRYKVAKRGQDVALRCDPISGHVSLFWYQQALGQGPEFLTYFQNEAQLDKSGLPSDRFFAERPEGSVSTLKIQRTQQEDSAVYLCASSRTGLVRTNEKLFFGSGTQLSVL.

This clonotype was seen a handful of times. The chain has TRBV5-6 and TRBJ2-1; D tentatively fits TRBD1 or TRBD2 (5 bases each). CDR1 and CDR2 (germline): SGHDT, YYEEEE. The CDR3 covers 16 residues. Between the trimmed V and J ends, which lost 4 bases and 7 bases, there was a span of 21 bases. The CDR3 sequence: CASSPTRGAFLNEQFF. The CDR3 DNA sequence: TGTGCCAGCAGCCCTACTAGAGGGGCCTTTTTGAATGAGCAGTTCTTC.

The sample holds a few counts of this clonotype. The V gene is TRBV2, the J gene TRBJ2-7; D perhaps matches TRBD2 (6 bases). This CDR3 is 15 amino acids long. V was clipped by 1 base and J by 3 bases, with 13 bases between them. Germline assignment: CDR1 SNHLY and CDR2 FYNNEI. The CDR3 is CASSEGGDGYYEQYF. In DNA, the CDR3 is TGTGCCAGCAGTGAAGGGGGGGACGGGTACTACGAGCAGTACTTC. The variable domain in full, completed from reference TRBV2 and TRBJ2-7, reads EPEVTQTPSHQVTQMGQEVILRCVPISNHLYFYWYRQILGQKVEFLVSFYNNEISEKSEIFDDQFSVERPDGSNFTLKIRSTKLEDSAMYFCASSEGGDGYYEQYFGPGTRLTVT.

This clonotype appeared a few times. In nucleotides, the CDR3 is TGTGCCAGCACCGAGACGACTAGAGAAGCACGCAATGAGCAGTTCTTC. Amino acid sequence: CASTETTREARNEQFF. The rearrangement uses TRBV6-1 and TRBJ2-1; maybe TRBD2 (6 bases). There are 16 residues in the CDR3. Looked up from germline, CDR1 is MNHNS and CDR2 is SASEGT. V shed 7 bases and J shed 6 bases, with 22 bases lying between them.

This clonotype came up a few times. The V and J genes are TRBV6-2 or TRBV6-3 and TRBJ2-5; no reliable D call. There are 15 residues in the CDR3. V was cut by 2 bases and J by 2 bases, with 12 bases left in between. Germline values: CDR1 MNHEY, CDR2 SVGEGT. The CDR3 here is CASSYIRRAQETQYF. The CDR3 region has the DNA TGTGCCAGCAGTTACATTCGTCGTGCACAAGAGACCCAGTACTTC.

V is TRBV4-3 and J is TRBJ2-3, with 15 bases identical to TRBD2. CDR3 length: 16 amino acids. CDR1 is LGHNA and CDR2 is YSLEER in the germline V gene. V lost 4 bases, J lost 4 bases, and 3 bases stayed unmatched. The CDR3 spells CASSPGLAGGADTQYF. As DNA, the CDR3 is TGCGCCAGCAGCCCGGGACTAGCGGGAGGTGCAGATACGCAGTATTTT.